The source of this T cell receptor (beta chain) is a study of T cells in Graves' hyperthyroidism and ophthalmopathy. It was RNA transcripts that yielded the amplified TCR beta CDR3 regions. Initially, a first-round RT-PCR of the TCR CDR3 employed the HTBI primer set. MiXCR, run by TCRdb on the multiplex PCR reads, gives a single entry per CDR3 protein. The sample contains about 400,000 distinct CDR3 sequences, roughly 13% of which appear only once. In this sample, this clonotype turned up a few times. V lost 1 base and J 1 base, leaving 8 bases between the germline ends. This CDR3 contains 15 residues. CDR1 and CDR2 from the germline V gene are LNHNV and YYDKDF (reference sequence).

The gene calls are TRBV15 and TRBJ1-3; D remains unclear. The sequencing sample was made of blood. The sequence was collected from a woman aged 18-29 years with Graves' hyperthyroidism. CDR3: CATSRVGQSGNTIYF. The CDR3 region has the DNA TGTGCCACCAGCAGAGTTGGCCAGTCTGGAAACACCATATATTTT.